This T cell receptor (beta chain) stems from a study of T cell repertoires in cytomegalovirus infection. Study context: It can be stated that public TCR beta signatures indicated CMV infection as well as a matching HLA type.

This clonotype was counted ten times or more. Its cognate antigen is unknown. Germline V CDR1 and CDR2: MNHEY, SVGAGI. The CDR3 is made up of 15 amino acids. The V end lost 1 base, the J end lost 8 bases, and 12 bases lay between the germline ends. TCRdb processed the reads anew with MiXCR; each CDR3 protein has one entry. The sample lists around 450,000 distinct CDR3 sequences; about 11% were seen once. Whole-study findings and limits: Dominating the ex vivo response were HLA-C-restricted CMV-specific TCR beta clonotypes. Carriers of CMV and the relevant HLA type were discriminated by public TCR beta frequency.

The receptor was isolated from a human donor in good health (CMV status not recorded). Some clones in this sample may be carry-over from other donors' samples. The chain recombines TRBV6-5 with TRBJ1-6; D is perhaps TRBD1 (5 bases). The specimen sequenced was PBMCs. CDR3 nucleotides: TGTGCCAGCAGTTACTTCCGGGACGGAGATTCACCCCTCCACTTT. Residues: CASSYFRDGDSPLHF.